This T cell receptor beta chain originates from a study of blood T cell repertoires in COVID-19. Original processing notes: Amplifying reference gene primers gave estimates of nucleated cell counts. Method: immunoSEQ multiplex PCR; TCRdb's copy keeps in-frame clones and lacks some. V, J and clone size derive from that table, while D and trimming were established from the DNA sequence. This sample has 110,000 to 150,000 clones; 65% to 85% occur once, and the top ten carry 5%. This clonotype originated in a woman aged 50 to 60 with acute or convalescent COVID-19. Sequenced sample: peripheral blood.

CDR3 in amino acids: CASSFTSGGINEQFF. The CDR3 coding sequence is TGTGCCAGCAGCTTTACTAGCGGGGGCATCAATGAGCAGTTCTTC. The chain uses TRBV7-9 and TRBJ2-1, with 11 bases aligning to TRBD2. The germline gives CDR1 SEHNR, CDR2 FQNEAQ (reference sequence). Trimming took 3 bases from V and 6 from J; bases not matched to a gene: 4. This CDR3 contains 15 residues.